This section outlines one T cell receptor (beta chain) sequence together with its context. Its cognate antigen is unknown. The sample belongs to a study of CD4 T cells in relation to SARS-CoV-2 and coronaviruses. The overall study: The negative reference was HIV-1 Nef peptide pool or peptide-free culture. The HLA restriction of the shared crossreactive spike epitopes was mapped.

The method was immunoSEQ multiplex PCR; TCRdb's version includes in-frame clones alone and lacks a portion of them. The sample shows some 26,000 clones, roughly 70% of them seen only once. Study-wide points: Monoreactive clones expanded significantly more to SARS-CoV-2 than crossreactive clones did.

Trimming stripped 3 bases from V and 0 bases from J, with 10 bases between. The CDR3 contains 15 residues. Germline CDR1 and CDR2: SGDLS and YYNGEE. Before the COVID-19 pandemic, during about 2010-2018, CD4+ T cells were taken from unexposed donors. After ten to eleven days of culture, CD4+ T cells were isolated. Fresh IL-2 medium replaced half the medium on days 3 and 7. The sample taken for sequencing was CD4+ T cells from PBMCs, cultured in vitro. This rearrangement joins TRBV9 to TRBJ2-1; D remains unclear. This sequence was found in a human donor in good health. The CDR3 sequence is CASSGGASSYNEQFF. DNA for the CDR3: TGTGCCAGCAGCGGAGGCGCGAGCTCCTACAATGAGCAGTTCTTC.